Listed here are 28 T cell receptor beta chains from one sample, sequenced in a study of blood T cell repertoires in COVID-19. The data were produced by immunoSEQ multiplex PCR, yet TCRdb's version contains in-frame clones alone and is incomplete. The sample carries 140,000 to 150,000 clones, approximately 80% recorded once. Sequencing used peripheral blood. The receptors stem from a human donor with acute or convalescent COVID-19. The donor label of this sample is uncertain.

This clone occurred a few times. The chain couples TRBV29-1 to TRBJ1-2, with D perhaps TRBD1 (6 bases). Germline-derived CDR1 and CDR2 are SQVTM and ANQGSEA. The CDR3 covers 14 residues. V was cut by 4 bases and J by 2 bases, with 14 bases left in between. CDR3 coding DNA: TGCAGCGTTGTAGGGAGGGGGTTAAACTATGGCTACACCTTC. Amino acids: CSVVGRGLNYGYTF.

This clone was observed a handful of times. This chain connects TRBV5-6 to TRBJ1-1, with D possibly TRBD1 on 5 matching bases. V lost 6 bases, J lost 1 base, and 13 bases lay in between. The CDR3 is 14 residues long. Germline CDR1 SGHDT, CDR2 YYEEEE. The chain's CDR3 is CASTPGLTNTEAFF. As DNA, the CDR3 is TGTGCCAGCACCCCGGGACTGACGAACACTGAAGCTTTCTTT.

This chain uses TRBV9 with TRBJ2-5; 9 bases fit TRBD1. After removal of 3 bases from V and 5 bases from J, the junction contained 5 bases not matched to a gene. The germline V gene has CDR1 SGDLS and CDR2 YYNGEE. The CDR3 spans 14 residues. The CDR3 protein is CASSAGTGRETQYF. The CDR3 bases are TGTGCCAGCAGCGCCGGGACAGGGAGGGAGACCCAGTACTTC.

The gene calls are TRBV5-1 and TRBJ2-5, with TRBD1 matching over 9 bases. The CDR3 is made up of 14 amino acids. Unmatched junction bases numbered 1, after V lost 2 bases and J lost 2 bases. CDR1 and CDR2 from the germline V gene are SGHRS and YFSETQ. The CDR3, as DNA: TGCGCCAGCAGCTTCGACAGGGGGCAAGAGACCCAGTACTTC. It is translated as CASSFDRGQETQYF.

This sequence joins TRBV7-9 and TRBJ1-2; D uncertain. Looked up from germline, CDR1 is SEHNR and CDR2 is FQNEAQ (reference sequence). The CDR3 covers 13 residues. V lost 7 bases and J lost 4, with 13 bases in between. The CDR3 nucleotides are TGTGCCAGCACCGATTACAGCCTCTATGGCTACACCTTC. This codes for CASTDYSLYGYTF. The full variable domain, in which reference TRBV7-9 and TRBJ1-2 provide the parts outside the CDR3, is DTGVSQNPRHKITKRGQNVTFRCDPISEHNRLYWYRQTLGQGPEFLTYFQNEAQLEKSRLLSDRFSAERPKGSFSTLEIQRTEQGDSAMYLCASTDYSLYGYTFGSGTRLTVV.

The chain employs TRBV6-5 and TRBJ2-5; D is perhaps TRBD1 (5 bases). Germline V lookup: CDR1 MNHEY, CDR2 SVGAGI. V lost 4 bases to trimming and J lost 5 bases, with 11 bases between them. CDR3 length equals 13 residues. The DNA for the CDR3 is TGTGCCAGCAGTTGGGGCCCCTCGGAGACCCAGTACTTC. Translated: CASSWGPSETQYF.

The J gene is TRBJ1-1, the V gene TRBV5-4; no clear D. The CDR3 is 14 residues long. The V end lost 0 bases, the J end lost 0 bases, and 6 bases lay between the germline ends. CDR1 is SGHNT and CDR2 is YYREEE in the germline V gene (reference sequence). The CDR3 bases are TGTGCCAGCAGCTTGGTTTCCATGAACACTGAAGCTTTCTTT. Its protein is CASSLVSMNTEAFF.

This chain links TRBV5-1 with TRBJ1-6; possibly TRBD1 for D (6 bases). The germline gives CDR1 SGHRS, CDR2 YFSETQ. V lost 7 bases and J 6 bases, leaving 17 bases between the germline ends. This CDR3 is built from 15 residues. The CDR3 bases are TGCGCCAGCGGTTTAAGTACAGGGACTAATTCACCCCTCCACTTT. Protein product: CASGLSTGTNSPLHF.

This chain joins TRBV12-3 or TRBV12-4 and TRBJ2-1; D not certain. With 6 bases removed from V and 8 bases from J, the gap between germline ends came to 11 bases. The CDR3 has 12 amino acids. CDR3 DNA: TGTGCCAGCAGCCCCCCTGGGCATGAGCAGTTCTTC. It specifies CASSPPGHEQFF.

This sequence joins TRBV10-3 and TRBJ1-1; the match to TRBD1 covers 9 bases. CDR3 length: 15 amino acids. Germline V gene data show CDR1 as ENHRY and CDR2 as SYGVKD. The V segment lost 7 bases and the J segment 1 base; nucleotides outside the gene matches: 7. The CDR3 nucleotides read TGTGCCATCACCTCGACAGGGGGGGAGAACACTGAAGCTTTCTTT. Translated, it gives CAITSTGGENTEAFF.

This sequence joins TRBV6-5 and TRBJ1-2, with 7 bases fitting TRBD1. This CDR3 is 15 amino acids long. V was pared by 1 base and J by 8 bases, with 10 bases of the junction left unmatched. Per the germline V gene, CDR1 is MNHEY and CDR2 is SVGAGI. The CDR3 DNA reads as TGTGCCAGCAGTTACTTCTGGACAGGCCGAAGGGGCTACACCTTC. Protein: CASSYFWTGRRGYTF.

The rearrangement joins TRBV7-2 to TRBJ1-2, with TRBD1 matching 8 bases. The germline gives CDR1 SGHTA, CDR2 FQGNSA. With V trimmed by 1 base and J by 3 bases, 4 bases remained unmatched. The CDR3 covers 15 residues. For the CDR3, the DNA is TGTGCCAGCAGCTTAGTAGCAGGGGGCGACTATGGCTACACCTTC. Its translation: CASSLVAGGDYGYTF.

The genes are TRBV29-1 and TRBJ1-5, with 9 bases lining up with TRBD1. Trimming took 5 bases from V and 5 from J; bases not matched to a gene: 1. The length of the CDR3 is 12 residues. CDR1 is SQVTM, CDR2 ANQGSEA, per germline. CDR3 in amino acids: CSVRQGDQPQHF. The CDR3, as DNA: TGCAGCGTTAGACAGGGGGATCAGCCCCAGCATTTT.

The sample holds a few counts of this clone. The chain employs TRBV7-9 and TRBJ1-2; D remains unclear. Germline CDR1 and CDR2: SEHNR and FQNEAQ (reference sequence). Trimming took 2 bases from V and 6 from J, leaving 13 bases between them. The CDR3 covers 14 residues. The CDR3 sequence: CASSLMSEGNGYTF. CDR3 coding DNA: TGTGCCAGCAGCTTAATGTCCGAGGGAAATGGCTACACCTTC.

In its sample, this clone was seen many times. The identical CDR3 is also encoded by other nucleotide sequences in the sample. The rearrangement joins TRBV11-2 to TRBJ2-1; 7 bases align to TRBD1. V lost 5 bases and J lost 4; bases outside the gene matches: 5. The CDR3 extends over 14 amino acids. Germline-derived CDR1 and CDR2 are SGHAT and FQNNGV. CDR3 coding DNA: TGTGCCAGCAGCCTCGGGACAGAGTACAATGAGCAGTTCTTC. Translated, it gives CASSLGTEYNEQFF.

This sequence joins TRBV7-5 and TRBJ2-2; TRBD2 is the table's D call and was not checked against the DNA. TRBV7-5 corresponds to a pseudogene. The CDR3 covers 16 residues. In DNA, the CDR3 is TGTGCCAGAAGCCCTACTAGTCTTTCCCGTGACGGGGAGCTGTTTTTT. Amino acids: CARSPTSLSRDGELFF.

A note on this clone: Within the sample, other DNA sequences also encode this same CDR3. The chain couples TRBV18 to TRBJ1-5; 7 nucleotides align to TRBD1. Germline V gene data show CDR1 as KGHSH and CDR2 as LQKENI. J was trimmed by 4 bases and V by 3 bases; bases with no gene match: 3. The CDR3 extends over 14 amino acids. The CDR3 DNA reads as TGTGCCAGCTCACCTGGGACAGAGAATCAGCCCCAGCATTTT. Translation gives CASSPGTENQPQHF.

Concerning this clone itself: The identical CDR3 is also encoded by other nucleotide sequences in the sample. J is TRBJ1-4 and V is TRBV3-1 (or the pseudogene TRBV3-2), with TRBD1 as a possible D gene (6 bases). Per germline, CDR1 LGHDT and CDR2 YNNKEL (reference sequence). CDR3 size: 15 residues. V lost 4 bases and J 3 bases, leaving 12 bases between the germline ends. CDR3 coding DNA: TGTGCCAGCAGCCGTAGGACAGCGGCTAATGAAAAACTGTTTTTT. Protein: CASSRRTAANEKLFF.

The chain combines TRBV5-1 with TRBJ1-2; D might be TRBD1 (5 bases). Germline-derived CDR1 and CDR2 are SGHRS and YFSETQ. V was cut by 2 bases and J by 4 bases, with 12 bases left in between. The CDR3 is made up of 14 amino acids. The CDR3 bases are TGCGCCAGCAGCTTTCGGACACCGACCTATGGCTACACCTTC. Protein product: CASSFRTPTYGYTF.

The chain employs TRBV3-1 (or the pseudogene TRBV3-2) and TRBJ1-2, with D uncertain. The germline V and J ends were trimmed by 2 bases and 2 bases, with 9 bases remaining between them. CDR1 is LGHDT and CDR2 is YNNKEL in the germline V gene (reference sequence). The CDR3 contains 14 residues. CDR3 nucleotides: TGTGCCAGCAGCCAATACACAGCCAACTATGGCTACACCTTC. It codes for CASSQYTANYGYTF.

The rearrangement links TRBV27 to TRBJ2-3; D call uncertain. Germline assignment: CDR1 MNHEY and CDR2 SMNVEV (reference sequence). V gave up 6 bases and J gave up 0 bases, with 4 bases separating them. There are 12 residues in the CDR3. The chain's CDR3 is CASRTSTDTQYF. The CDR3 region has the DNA TGTGCCAGCAGAACTAGCACAGATACGCAGTATTTT.

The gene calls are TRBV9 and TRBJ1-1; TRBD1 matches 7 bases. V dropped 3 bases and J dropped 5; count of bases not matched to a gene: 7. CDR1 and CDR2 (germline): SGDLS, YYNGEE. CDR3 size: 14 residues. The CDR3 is CASSDAGGKTEAFF. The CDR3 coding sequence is TGTGCCAGCAGCGACGCAGGGGGGAAGACTGAAGCTTTCTTT.

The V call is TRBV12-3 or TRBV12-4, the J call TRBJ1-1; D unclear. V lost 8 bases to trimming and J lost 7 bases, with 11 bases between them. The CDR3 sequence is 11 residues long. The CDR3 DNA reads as TGTGCCAGCCGGTCCGCTGATGAAGCTTTCTTT. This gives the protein CASRSADEAFF.

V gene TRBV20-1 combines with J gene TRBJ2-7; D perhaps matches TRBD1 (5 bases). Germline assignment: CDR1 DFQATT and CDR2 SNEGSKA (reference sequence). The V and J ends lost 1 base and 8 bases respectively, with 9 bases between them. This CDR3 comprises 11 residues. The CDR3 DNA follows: TGCAGTGCTAGAGTTGGACAACAGCAGTACGTC. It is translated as CSARVGQQQYV.

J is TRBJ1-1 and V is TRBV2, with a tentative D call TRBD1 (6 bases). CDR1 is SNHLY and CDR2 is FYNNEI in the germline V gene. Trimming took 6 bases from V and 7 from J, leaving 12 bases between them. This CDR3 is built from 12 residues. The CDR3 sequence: CASRQTGREAFF. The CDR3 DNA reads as TGTGCCAGCAGACAGACAGGCCGTGAAGCTTTCTTT.

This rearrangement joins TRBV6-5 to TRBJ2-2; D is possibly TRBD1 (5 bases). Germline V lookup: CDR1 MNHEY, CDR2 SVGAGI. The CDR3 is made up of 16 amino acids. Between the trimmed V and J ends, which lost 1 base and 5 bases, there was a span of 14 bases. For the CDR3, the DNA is TGTGCCAGCAGTTACTACGTTAGGGGCCAAACCGGGGAGCTGTTTTTT. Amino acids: CASSYYVRGQTGELFF.

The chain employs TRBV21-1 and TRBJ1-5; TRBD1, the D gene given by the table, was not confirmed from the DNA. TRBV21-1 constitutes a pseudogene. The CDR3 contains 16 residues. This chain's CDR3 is CASSMGPRRSNQPQHF. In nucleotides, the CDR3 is TGTGCCAGCAGCATGGGGCCCCGACGGAGCAATCAGCCCCAGCATTTT.

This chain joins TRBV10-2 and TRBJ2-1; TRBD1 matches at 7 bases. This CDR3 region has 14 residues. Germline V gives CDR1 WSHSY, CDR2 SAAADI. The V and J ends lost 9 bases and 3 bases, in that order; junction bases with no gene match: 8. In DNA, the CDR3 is TGCGCCAGATCAGGGGGATTTCGCTACAATGAGCAGTTCTTC. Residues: CARSGGFRYNEQFF.